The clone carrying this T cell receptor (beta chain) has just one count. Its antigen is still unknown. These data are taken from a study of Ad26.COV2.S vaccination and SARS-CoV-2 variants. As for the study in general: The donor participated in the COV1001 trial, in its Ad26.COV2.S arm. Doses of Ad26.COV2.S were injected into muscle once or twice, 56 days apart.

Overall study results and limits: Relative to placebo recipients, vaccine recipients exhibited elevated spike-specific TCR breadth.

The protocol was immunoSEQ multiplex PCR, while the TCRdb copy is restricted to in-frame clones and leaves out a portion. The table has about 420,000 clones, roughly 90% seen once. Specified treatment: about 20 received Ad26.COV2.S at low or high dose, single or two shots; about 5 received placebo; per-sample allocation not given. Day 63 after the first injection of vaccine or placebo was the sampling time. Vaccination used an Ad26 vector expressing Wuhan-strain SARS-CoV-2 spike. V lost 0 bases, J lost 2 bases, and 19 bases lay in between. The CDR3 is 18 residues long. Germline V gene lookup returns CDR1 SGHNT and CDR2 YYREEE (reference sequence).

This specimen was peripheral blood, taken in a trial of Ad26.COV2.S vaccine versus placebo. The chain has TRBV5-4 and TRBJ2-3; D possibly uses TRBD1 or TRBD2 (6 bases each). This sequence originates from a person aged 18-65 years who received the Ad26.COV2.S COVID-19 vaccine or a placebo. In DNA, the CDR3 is TGTGCCAGCAGCTTGGGACTCCAGGGGAGGAGGTACACAGATACGCAGTATTTT. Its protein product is CASSLGLQGRRYTDTQYF.